This TCR beta chain was retrieved from a study of read filtering for tumor transcriptome and immune sequencing. About the research overall: TCR-mapped reads were about 4 to 11 million with IR-seq versus 85 to 1273 with RNA-seq. Whole-study findings and limits: IR-seq and RNA-seq agreed better without single-read clonotypes.

Molecular barcoded adaptors covering alpha/delta and beta/gamma chains were used on roughly 400 ng RNA. TCRdb fed the reads into MiXCR, producing one record per CDR3 protein. The sample comprises 100,000 to 150,000 distinct CDR3 sequences, over 10% of which are singletons, and about 8.6% rests with the top ten. Bone marrow was sampled from every patient at the time of active disease. The table lists this clonotype with many counts. Its matching antigen is unknown. The clonotype was recovered from a donor aged 40 or older with multiple myeloma. Sequencing was done on a sample of a population of CD138-negative cells sorted from bone marrow.

The CDR3: CSARNIAGPETQYF. The CDR3 region has the DNA TGCAGTGCTAGGAACATAGCGGGCCCAGAGACCCAGTACTTC. V gene TRBV20-1 combines with J gene TRBJ2-5; the match to TRBD2 covers 7 bases. V lost 3 bases to trimming and J lost 4 bases; unmatched junction nucleotides: 8. The CDR3 is 14 residues long. CDR1 is DFQATT and CDR2 is SNEGSKA in the germline V gene (reference sequence).